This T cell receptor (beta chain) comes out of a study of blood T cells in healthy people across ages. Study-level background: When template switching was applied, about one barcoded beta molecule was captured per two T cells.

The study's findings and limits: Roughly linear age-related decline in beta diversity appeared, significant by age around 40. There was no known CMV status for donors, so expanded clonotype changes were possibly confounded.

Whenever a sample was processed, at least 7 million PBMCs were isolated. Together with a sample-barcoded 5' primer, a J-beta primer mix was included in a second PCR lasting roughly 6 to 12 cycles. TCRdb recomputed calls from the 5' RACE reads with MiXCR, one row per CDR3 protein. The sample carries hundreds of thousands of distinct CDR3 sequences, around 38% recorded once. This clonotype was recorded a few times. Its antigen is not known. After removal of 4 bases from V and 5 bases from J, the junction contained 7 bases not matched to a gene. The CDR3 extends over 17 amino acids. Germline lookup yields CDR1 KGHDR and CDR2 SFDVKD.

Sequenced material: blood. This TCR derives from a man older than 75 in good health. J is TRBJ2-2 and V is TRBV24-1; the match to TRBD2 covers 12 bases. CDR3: CATSDPGLAGLTGELFF. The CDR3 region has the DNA TGTGCCACCAGTGACCCTGGACTAGCGGGACTTACCGGGGAGCTGTTTTTT.